Below, 21 T cell receptor beta chains from the same sample are listed, as sequenced in a study of cytomegalovirus exposure and HLA in healthy donors. 13 Jbeta primers and 60 Vbeta primers were used for the PCR. Generated by immunoSEQ multiplex PCR, the TCRdb table keeps only in-frame clones and is missing some. The sample lists roughly 190,000 clones, 65% to 85% occurring once. Sequencing was performed on PBMCs. These receptors were obtained from a female donor in good health and CMV-seronegative.

The V call is TRBV4-3, the J call TRBJ1-5; possibly TRBD1 for D (6 bases). Germline CDR1 is LGHNA and CDR2 is YSLEER. The CDR3 runs 15 residues. The V and J ends lost 4 bases and 2 bases respectively, with 12 bases between them. This CDR3 is CASSRVGGGNQPQHF. CDR3 nucleotide sequence: TGCGCCAGCAGCCGAGTAGGGGGAGGCAATCAGCCCCAGCATTTT.

The chain joins TRBV7-2 to TRBJ2-3; 10 bases match TRBD2. V dropped 2 bases and J dropped 5; count of bases not matched to a gene: 7. The CDR3 consists of 16 residues. Germline assignment: CDR1 SGHTA and CDR2 FQGNSA. The CDR3 DNA is TGTGCCAGCAGCTTACAGAGCGGGAGGGCCGGAGATACGCAGTATTTT. Protein product: CASSLQSGRAGDTQYF.

CDR3 residues: CASREGGGYGYTF. The CDR3 nucleotides are TGTGCCAGCAGGGAGGGAGGAGGTTATGGCTACACCTTC. The chain employs TRBV6-5 and TRBJ1-2; no clear D gene. The CDR3 consists of 13 residues. Germline values: CDR1 MNHEY, CDR2 SVGAGI. V was pared by 6 bases and J by 5 bases, with 13 bases between.

The chain employs TRBV6-5 and TRBJ1-1, with 8 positions matching TRBD1. Germline V CDR1 and CDR2: MNHEY, SVGAGI. V gave up 5 bases and J gave up 4 bases; unmatched junction bases: 6. This CDR3 has 14 amino acids. CDR3 region: CASSNNRGTTEAFF. The CDR3 DNA is TGTGCCAGCAGTAACAACAGGGGGACCACTGAAGCTTTCTTT.

The gene calls are TRBV6-6 and TRBJ1-2; TRBD1 agrees at 9 bases. Germline CDR1 and CDR2: MNHNY and SVGAGI (reference sequence). Germline trimming cut 6 bases from V and 5 bases from J; bases unmatched to any gene: 7. The CDR3 runs 14 residues. CDR3 residues: CASSGTGRRYGYTF. The DNA for the CDR3 is TGTGCCAGCAGCGGGACAGGGAGGCGTTATGGCTACACCTTC.

The chain employs TRBV4-1 and TRBJ1-1; unclear D gene. V lost 3 bases to trimming and J lost 4 bases, with 15 bases between them. The CDR3 extends over 15 amino acids. The V gene's germline CDR1 is MGHRA and CDR2 YSYEKL. The CDR3 spells CASSQGRGLGTEAFF. The DNA for the CDR3 is TGCGCCAGCAGCCAGGGTAGAGGTCTGGGCACTGAAGCTTTCTTT.

The J gene is TRBJ1-6, the V gene TRBV5-1; D is possibly TRBD1 (5 bases). Trimming removed 0 bases at V and 5 bases at J, with 12 bases between. The CDR3 is 16 amino acids. In germline, CDR1 is SGHRS, CDR2 YFSETQ. The chain's CDR3 is CASSLAGPENNSPLHF. DNA for the CDR3: TGCGCCAGCAGCTTGGCAGGGCCAGAGAATAATTCACCCCTCCACTTT.

The rearrangement joins TRBV12-5 to TRBJ1-2, with 10 bases aligning to TRBD1. The J segment lost 4 bases and the V segment lost 2 bases, leaving 4 bases of the junction unmatched. The CDR3 runs to 15 residues. Germline V lookup: CDR1 LGHNT, CDR2 FRNRAP. CDR3 bases: TGTGCTAGTGGTTTGTCGACAGGGGGCGGCTATGGCTACACCTTC. It translates to CASGLSTGGGYGYTF.

V usage is TRBV27 and J usage is TRBJ1-2; 7 nucleotides line up with TRBD1. V lost 6 bases to trimming and J lost 5 bases; unmatched junction nucleotides: 12. This CDR3 is built from 15 residues. From germline, CDR1 is MNHEY and CDR2 SMNVEV (reference sequence). CDR3 coding DNA: TGTGCCAGCAGACCCCGACAGGGCCTGGGATATGGCTACACCTTC. It yields the protein CASRPRQGLGYGYTF.

The CDR3 here is CASSPPGQPQHF. CDR3 nucleotide sequence: TGTGCCAGCAGTCCCCCCGGTCAGCCCCAGCATTTT. V and J are TRBV28 and TRBJ1-5; no clear D. Germline V gene data show CDR1 as MDHEN and CDR2 as SYDVKM. The CDR3 loop spans 12 amino acids. V lost 5 bases and J lost 6, with 8 bases in between.

CDR3 bases: TGTGCTAGTGCCCCGGGACAGCTAATACAAGAGACCCAGTACTTC. Its translation: CASAPGQLIQETQYF. V and J are TRBV12-5 and TRBJ2-5, with TRBD1 matching 7 bases. V lost 7 bases and J lost 2; bases outside the gene matches: 10. From germline, CDR1 is LGHNT and CDR2 FRNRAP. The length of the CDR3 is 15 residues.

This clone was found once. Written as DNA, the CDR3 is TGTGCCAGCAACGCGGGCTCGGGGGGGGTGGGAAACACCATATATTTT. It yields the protein CASNAGSGGVGNTIYF. The gene calls are TRBV28 and TRBJ1-3, with D possibly being TRBD1 (5 bases). V shed 7 bases and J shed 4 bases, with 20 bases lying between them. The V gene's germline CDR1 is MDHEN and CDR2 SYDVKM. The CDR3 covers 16 residues.

This clone was picked up one time. The rearrangement uses TRBV27 and TRBJ2-2; 9 bases agree with TRBD2. Looked up from germline, CDR1 is MNHEY and CDR2 is SMNVEV (reference sequence). V lost 11 bases and J lost 2; bases outside the gene matches: 3. The CDR3 contains 13 residues. Here the CDR3 DNA reads TGTGCCGCGGGGGGGACCAACACCGGGGAGCTGTTTTTT. Translated, it gives CAAGGTNTGELFF.

This clone was recorded only once. The chain combines TRBV11-3 with TRBJ1-1; 9 bases are a match to TRBD1. Germline CDR1 SGHNT, CDR2 YENEEA. The junction had 9 bases not matched to a gene; V was cut back by 2 bases and J by 8 bases. The CDR3 loop spans 15 amino acids. CDR3 protein: CASSLIDRGAEEAFF. The CDR3 DNA sequence: TGTGCCAGCAGCTTAATTGACAGGGGGGCTGAGGAAGCTTTCTTT.

The chain is built from TRBV7-6 and TRBJ1-1; D ambiguous. Trimming removed 5 bases at V and 0 bases at J, with 4 bases between. The V gene's germline CDR1 is SGHVS and CDR2 FNYEAQ. The CDR3 consists of 12 residues. The CDR3 nucleotides are TGTGCCAGCAGCGACTTGAACACTGAAGCTTTCTTT. Translated: CASSDLNTEAFF.

The chain couples TRBV5-6 to TRBJ1-1; TRBD1 might be the D (6 bases). Germline CDR1 and CDR2: SGHDT and YYEEEE. The V end lost 1 base, the J end lost 1 base, and 8 bases lay between the germline ends. The CDR3 covers 14 residues. The DNA for the CDR3 is TGTGCCAGCAGCTTGTGGGGGCGGAACACTGAAGCTTTCTTT. It specifies CASSLWGRNTEAFF.

V gene TRBV4-2 combines with J gene TRBJ2-7; 9 bases line up with TRBD2. CDR1 and CDR2 (germline): LGHNA, YNFKEQ. After removal of 1 base from V and 7 bases from J, the junction contained 8 bases not matched to a gene. This CDR3 is 15 amino acids long. For the CDR3, the DNA is TGTGCCAGCAGCCAAGTTCGCGAACTAGCGGGTGAGCAGTACTTC. Its protein product is CASSQVRELAGEQYF.

The chain combines TRBV9 with TRBJ2-1; unclear D gene. Deletions cut 0 bases from V and 7 bases from J, with 14 bases between. Germline V gene lookup returns CDR1 SGDLS and CDR2 YYNGEE. The CDR3 runs to 15 residues. As DNA, the CDR3 is TGTGCCAGCAGCGTAGATGGCTGGTTGGAGAATGAGCAGTTCTTC. Its translation is CASSVDGWLENEQFF.

The CDR3 spells CASSLGGQGIYEQYF. CDR3 sequence (DNA): TGTGCCAGCAGCTTAGGGGGACAGGGCATCTACGAGCAGTACTTC. The V call is TRBV11-3, the J call TRBJ2-7; 9 bases are a match to TRBD1. J gave up 3 bases and V 1 base, and 4 bases lay outside the gene matches. Germline V gene data show CDR1 as SGHNT and CDR2 as YENEEA. This CDR3 has 15 amino acids.

V gene TRBV2 combines with J gene TRBJ1-5, with 8 nucleotides matching TRBD1. Trimming at V came to 3 bases and at J to 6 bases, leaving 4 bases not matched to a gene. Germline V lookup: CDR1 SNHLY, CDR2 FYNNEI. The CDR3 is 14 amino acids. CDR3 nucleotides: TGTGCCAGCAGTGAGGGTCAGGGGGCTCAGCCCCAGCATTTT. The encoded protein is CASSEGQGAQPQHF.

The chain is built from TRBV11-1 and TRBJ2-2, with a possible D match to TRBD1 (6 bases). Trimming stripped 1 base from V and 5 bases from J, with 14 bases between. This CDR3 contains 16 residues. Germline lookup yields CDR1 SGHAT and CDR2 FQDESV (reference sequence). CDR3 DNA: TGTGCCAGCAGCTTAGAGGCAGGGGAAATTACCGGGGAGCTGTTTTTT. It specifies CASSLEAGEITGELFF. Drawing the rest from reference TRBV11-1 and TRBJ2-2, the complete variable domain is EAEVAQSPRYKITEKSQAVAFWCDPISGHATLYWYRQILGQGPELLVQFQDESVVDDSQLPKDRFSAERLKGVDSTLKIQPAELGDSAMYLCASSLEAGEITGELFFGEGSRLTVL.